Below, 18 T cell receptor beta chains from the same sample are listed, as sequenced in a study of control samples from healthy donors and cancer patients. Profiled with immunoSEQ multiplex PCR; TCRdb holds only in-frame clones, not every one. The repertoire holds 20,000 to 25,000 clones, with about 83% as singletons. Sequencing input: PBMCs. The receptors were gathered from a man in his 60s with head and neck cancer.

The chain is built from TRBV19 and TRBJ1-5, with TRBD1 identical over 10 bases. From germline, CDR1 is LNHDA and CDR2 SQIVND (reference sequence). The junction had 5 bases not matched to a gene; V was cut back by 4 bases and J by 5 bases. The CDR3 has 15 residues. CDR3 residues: CASSTTGTGDQPQHF. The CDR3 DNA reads TGTGCCAGTAGTACCACCGGGACAGGGGATCAGCCCCAGCATTTT.

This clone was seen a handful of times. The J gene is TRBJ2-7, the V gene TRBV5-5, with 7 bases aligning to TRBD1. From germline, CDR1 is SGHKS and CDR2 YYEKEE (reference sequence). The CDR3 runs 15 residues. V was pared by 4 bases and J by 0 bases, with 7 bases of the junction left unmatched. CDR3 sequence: CASSVTGSPSYEQYF. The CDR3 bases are TGTGCCAGCAGCGTGACAGGGAGCCCCTCCTACGAGCAGTACTTC.

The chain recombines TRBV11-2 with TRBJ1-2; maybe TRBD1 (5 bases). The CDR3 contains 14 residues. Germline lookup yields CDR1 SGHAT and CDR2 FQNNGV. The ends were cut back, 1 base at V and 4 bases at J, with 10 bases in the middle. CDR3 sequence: CASSLAYGGYGYTF. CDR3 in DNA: TGTGCCAGCAGCTTAGCATACGGGGGCTATGGCTACACCTTC.

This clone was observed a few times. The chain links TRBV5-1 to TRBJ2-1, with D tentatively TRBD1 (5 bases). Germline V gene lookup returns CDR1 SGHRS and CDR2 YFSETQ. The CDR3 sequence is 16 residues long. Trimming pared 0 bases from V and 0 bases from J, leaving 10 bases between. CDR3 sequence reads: CASSLAGPSSYNEQFF. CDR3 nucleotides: TGCGCCAGCAGCTTGGCAGGGCCCAGCTCCTACAATGAGCAGTTCTTC.

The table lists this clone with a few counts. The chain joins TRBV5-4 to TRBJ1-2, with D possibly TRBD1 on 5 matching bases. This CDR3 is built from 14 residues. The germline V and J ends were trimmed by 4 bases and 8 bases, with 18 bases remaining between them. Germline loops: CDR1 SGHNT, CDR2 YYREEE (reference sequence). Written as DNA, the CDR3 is TGTGCCAGCAGCCCGGGGACGGACCCGTTGGGCTACACCTTC. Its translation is CASSPGTDPLGYTF.

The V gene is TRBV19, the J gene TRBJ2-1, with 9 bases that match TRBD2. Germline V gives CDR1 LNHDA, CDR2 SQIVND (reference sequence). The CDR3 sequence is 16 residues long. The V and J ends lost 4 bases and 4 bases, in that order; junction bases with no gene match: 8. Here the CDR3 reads CASSTRLAGVYNEQFF. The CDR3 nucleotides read TGTGCCAGTAGTACCCGTTTAGCGGGAGTGTACAATGAGCAGTTCTTC.

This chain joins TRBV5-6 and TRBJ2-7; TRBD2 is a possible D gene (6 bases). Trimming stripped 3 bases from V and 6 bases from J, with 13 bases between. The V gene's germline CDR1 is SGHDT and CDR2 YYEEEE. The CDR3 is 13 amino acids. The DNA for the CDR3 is TGTGCCAGCAGCTCCGGGACTCGCCGCGAGCAGTACTTC. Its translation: CASSSGTRREQYF.

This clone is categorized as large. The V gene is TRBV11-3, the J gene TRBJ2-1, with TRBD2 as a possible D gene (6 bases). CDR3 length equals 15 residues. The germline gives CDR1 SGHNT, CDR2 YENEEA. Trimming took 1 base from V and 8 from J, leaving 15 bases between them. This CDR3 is CASSLAGEAWHEQFF. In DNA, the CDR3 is TGTGCCAGCAGCTTAGCGGGAGAAGCGTGGCATGAGCAGTTCTTC.

CDR3 residues: CASSYRQGLGQPQHF. The CDR3 nucleotides read TGTGCCAGCAGTTACAGGCAGGGTTTGGGCCAGCCCCAGCATTTT. The chain is built from TRBV6-5 and TRBJ1-5; D may be TRBD1 (5 bases). The CDR3 has 15 residues. V lost 2 bases to trimming and J lost 7 bases, with 15 bases between them. Per germline, CDR1 MNHEY and CDR2 SVGAGI.

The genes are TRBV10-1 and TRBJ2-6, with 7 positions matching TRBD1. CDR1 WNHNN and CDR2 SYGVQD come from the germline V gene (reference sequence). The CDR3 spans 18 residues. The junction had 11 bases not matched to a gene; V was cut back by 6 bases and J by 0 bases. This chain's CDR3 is CASRVWGQFTSGANVLTF. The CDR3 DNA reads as TGCGCCAGCAGAGTTTGGGGACAGTTTACCTCTGGGGCCAACGTCCTGACTTTC.

The CDR3 is CASSQETQGLQTQYF. In nucleotides, the CDR3 is TGTGCCAGCAGCCAAGAAACGCAGGGGTTGCAGACCCAGTACTTC. The chain joins TRBV3-1 (or the pseudogene TRBV3-2) to TRBJ2-5; TRBD1 might be the D (6 bases). The CDR3 consists of 15 residues. The V and J ends lost 0 bases and 6 bases respectively, with 14 bases between them. The germline CDR1 and CDR2 sequences are LGHDT and YNNKEL (reference sequence).

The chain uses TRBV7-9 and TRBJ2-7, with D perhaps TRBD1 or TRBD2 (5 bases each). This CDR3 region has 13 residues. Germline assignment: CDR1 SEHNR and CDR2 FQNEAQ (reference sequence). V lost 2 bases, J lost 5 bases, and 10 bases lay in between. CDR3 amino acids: CASSLFGGNEQYF. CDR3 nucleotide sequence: TGTGCCAGCAGCTTATTTGGGGGAAACGAGCAGTACTTC.

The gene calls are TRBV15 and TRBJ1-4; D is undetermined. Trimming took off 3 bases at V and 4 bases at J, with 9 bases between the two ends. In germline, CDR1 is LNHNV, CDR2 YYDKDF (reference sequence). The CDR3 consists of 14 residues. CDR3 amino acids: CATSRGLLNEKLFF. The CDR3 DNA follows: TGTGCCACCAGCAGGGGTCTCCTTAATGAAAAACTGTTTTTT.

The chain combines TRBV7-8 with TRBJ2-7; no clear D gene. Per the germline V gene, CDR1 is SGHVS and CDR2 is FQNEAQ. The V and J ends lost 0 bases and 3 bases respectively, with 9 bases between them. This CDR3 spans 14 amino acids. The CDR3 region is CASSLALRRYEQYF. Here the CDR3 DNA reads TGTGCCAGCAGCTTAGCGCTCCGGCGCTACGAGCAGTACTTC.

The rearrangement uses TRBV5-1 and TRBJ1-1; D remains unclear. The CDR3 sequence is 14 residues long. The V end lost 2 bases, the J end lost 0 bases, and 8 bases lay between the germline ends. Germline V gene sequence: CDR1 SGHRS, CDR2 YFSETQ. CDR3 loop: CASSFWALNTEAFF. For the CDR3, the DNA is TGCGCCAGCAGCTTTTGGGCGTTGAACACTGAAGCTTTCTTT.

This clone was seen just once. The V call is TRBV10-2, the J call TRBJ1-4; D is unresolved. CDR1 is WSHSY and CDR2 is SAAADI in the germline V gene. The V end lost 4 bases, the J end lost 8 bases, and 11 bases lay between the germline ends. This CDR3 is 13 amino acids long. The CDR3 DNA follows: TGCGCCAGCAGTGGGGAGGATCGGGAAAAACTGTTTTTT. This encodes CASSGEDREKLFF.

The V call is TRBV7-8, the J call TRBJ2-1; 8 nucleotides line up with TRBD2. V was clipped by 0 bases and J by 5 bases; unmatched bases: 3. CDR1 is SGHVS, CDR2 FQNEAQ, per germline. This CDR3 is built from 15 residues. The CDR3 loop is CASSLARGGNNEQFF. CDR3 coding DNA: TGTGCCAGCAGCTTAGCTCGGGGGGGGAACAATGAGCAGTTCTTC.

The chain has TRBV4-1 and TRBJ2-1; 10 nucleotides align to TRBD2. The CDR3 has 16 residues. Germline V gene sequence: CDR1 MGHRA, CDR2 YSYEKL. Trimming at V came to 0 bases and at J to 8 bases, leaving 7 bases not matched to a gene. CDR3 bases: TGCGCCAGCAGCCAAGAAACTAGCGGGACGAACCATGAGCAGTTCTTC. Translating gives CASSQETSGTNHEQFF.